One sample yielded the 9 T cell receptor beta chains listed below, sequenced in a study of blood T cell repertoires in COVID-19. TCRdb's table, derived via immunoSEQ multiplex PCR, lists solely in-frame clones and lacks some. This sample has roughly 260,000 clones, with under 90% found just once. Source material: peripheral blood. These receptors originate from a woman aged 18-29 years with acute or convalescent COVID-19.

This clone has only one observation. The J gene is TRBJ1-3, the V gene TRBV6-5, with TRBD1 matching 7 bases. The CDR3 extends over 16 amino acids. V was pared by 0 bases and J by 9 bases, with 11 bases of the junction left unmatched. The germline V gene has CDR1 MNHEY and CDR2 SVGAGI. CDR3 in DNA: TGTGCCAGCAGTTACTCGGGGACAGTAGACTCGGGCACCATATATTTT. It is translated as CASSYSGTVDSGTIYF.

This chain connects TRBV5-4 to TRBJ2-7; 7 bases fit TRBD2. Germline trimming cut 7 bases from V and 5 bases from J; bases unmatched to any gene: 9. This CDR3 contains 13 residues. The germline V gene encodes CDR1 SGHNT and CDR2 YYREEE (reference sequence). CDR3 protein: CASSYGRANEQYF. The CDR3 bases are TGTGCCAGCTCCTATGGGAGGGCCAACGAGCAGTACTTC.

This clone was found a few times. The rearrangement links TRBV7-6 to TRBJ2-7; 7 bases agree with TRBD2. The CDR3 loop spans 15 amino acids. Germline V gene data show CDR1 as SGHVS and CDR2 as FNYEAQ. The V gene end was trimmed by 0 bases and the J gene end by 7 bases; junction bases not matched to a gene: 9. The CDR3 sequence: CASSLAGMPGGEQYF. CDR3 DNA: TGTGCCAGCAGCTTAGCCGGGATGCCGGGGGGAGAGCAGTACTTC.

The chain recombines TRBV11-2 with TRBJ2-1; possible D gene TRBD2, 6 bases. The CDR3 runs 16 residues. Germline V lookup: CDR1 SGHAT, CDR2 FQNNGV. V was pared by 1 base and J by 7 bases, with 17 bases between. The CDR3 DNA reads TGTGCCAGCAGCTTAGGGGGCGGGACCCCGGGGAATGAGCAGTTCTTC. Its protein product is CASSLGGGTPGNEQFF.

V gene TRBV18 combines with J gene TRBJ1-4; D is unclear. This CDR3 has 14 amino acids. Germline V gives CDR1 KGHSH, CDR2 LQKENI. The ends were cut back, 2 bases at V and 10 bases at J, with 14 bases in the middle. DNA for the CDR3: TGTGCCAGCTCACCAGCAGGTCTCGAGGGAAAACTGTTTTTT. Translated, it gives CASSPAGLEGKLFF.

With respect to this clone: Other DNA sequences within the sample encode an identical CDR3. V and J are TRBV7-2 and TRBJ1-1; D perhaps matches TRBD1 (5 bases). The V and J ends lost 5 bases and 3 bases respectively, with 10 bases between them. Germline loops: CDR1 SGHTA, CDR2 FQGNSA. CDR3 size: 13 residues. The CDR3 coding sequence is TGTGCCAGCAGCAGCCAGGGTGACACTGAAGCTTTCTTT. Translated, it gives CASSSQGDTEAFF.

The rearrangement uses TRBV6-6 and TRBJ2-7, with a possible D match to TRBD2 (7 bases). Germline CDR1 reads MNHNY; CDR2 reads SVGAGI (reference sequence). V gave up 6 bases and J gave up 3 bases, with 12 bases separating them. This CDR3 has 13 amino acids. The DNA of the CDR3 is TGTGCCAGCAGGGAGCGGGACATCTACGAGCAGTACTTC. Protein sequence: CASRERDIYEQYF.

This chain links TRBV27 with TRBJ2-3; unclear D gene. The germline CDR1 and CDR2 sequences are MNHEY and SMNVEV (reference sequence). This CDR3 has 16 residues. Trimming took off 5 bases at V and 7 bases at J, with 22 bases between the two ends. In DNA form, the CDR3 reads TGTGCCAGCAGTCAAACCCCGAGACGACAAATTCATACGCAGTATTTT. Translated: CASSQTPRRQIHTQYF.

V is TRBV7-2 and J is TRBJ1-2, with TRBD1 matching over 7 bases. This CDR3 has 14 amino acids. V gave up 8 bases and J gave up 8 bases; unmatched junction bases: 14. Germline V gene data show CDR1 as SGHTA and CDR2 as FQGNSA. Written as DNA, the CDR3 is TGTGCCAGCGGTGGGGCAGGGGGTTCGTCAGGCTACACCTTC. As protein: CASGGAGGSSGYTF.